This record concerns one TCR beta chain sequence. Participants, 18 to 89 years old, spanned fewer than 30 US areas. Participants reported their clinical history, and cohort assignment relied on those reports. Within the 2 weeks before study entry, each person in the exposed group met a COVID-19 case. This specimen comes from a study of blood T cell repertoires in COVID-19. At the level of the study: PBMCs, B-cell-depleted T cells, or T cells provided the cDNA or gDNA that made up the material.

This table comes from immunoSEQ multiplex PCR, and its TCRdb copy is limited to in-frame clones, with some not included. Altogether fewer than 400,000 clones are present, 90% to 95% being singletons, with the ten largest covering 3.9%. Trimming shortened V by 3 bases and J by 5 bases, and 24 bases separated the two germline ends. CDR3 length equals 18 residues. The germline V gene has CDR1 KGHDR and CDR2 SFDVKD. The chain recombines TRBV24-1 with TRBJ2-5, with D tentatively TRBD2 (6 bases). Sample: PBMCs or T cells enriched from blood (not recorded which). This receptor was identified in a woman in her 30s who had been exposed to COVID-19. The CDR3, as DNA: TGTGCCACCAGTGATCCGAGTCCGCGGGGCGTACCGGAGGAGACCCAGTACTTC. This sequence encodes CATSDPSPRGVPEETQYF.